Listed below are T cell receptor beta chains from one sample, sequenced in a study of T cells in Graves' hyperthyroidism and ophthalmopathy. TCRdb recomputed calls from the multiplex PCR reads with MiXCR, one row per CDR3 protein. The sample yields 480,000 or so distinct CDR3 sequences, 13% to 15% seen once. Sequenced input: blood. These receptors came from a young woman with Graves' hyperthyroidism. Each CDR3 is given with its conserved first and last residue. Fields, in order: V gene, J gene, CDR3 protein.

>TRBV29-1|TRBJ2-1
CSVARGGTANNEQFF
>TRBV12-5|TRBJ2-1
CASARSSLSKLWANEQFF
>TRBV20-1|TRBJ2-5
CSARPGSETQYF
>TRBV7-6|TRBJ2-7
CASSLALPKGGNEQYF
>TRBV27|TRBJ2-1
CASSRDSTYNEQFF
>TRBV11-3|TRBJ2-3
CASSLVASGGRYTDTQYF
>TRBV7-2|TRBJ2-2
CASSLDVGLAANTGELFF
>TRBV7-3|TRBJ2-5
CASSRTSGRSETQYF
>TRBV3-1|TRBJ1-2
CASSQDPILRGYTF
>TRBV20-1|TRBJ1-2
CSARLTGWGGYTF
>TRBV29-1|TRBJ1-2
CSVEITYYGYTF
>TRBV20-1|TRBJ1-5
CSAERGNQPQHF
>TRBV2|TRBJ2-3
CASSEAVESTDTQYF
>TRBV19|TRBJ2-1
CASSSFSGSPDANEQFF
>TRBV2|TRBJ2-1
CASRGGGNNEQFF
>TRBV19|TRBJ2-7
CASSDRARGQFNEQYF
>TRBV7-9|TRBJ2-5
CASSLASAQETQYF
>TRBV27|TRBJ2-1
CASSQTRLPGLAGGSSYNEQFF
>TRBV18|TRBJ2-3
CASYSREDLTDTQYF
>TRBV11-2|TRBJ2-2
CASSLTSGRNNGELFF
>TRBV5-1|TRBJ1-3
CASSSGTVTSGNTIYF
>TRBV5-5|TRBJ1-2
CASSSRDRFKDGYTF
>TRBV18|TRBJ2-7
CASSPLASAYEQYF
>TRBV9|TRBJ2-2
CASSPQVAGELFF
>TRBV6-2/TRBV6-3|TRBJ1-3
CASSSGASGNTIYF
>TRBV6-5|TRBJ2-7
CASSSSGPYEQYF
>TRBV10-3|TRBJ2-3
CAIGGLAATDTQYF
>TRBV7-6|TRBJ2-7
CASGGTSGRHEQYF
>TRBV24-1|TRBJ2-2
CATSDLRKNTGELFF